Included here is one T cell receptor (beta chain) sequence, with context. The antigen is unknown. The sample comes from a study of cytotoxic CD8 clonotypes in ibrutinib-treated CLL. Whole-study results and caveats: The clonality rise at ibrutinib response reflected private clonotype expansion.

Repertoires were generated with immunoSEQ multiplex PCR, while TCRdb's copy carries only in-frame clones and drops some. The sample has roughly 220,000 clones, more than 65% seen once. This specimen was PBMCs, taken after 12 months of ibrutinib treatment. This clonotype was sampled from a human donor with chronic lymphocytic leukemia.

CDR3 sequence: CASSDRVGQPQHF. DNA for the CDR3: TGTGCCAGCAGCGACAGGGTAGGTCAGCCCCAGCATTTT. V usage is TRBV11-2 and J usage is TRBJ1-5, with 7 bases fitting TRBD1. The germline V gene has CDR1 SGHAT and CDR2 FQNNGV. This CDR3 contains 13 residues. Losses at the gene ends were 5 bases for V and 6 bases for J; bases not matched to a gene: 4. Full variable domain (remainder filled in from reference TRBV11-2 and TRBJ1-5): EAGVAQSPRYKIIEKRQSVAFWCNPISGHATLYWYQQILGQGPKLLIQFQNNGVVDDSQLPKDRFSAERLKGVDSTLKIQPAKLEDSAVYLCASSDRVGQPQHFGDGTRLSIL.